Below, 26 T cell receptor beta chains from the same sample are listed, as sequenced in a study of T-cell memory formation after mild COVID-19 (dated by TCRdb to 2020 to 2023). Receptors were amplified or captured by 5' RACE. Reads for this sample came from an Illumina NovaSeq 6000. TCRdb applied fastp at Q25 and MiXCR to the public reads, then kept only in-frame beta chains. Under each unique CDR3 protein, matching rows form one entry showing the most common genes and DNA. The table for this sample lists about 340,000 distinct CDR3 sequences; roughly 21% of them were counted only once. The top ten hold about 12% of the sample. The sample comprised PBMCs or a T cell subset sorted from them (not recorded which). These receptors originate from an adult woman who had mild COVID-19 (a few samples of this study predate the infection). The sample titles of this study are shuffled in the database, so cell type and time point are left out; the donor was told from shared clones.

This sequence joins TRBV4-1 and TRBJ1-1, with 10 bases that match TRBD1. The CDR3 has 17 residues. Germline V lookup: CDR1 MGHRA, CDR2 YSYEKL. V trimming: 0 bases; J trimming: 3 bases; junction bases outside the gene matches: 7. The CDR3 here is CASSQDETGGWDTEAFF. As DNA, the CDR3 is TGCGCCAGCAGCCAAGATGAGACAGGGGGCTGGGACACTGAAGCTTTCTTT.

The chain is built from TRBV14 and TRBJ2-7, with TRBD1 matching 9 bases. The CDR3 is 15 amino acids. The germline V gene encodes CDR1 SGHDN and CDR2 FVKESK. V was clipped by 3 bases and J by 3 bases; unmatched bases: 6. The CDR3 reads CASSQGQGKGYEQYF. The CDR3 nucleotides are TGTGCCAGCAGCCAGGGACAGGGTAAAGGCTACGAGCAGTACTTC.

The rearrangement uses TRBV4-1 and TRBJ2-1; perhaps TRBD2 as D (5 bases). From germline, CDR1 is MGHRA and CDR2 YSYEKL. The CDR3 covers 13 residues. V was cut by 3 bases and J by 10 bases, with 13 bases left in between. The CDR3 sequence is CASSHPGSREQFF. CDR3 bases: TGCGCCAGCAGCCACCCGGGGTCTCGGGAGCAGTTCTTC.

V usage is TRBV9 and J usage is TRBJ2-7; 8 nucleotides line up with TRBD2. CDR1 is SGDLS, CDR2 YYNGEE, per germline. The CDR3 consists of 16 residues. V lost 1 base, J lost 3 bases, and 9 bases stayed unmatched. The DNA of the CDR3 is TGTGCCAGCAGCGTAAGGACGGGGGGGTCCTACTACGAGCAGTACTTC. It specifies CASSVRTGGSYYEQYF.

In DNA, the CDR3 is TGCAGTGCCCCACGGACTAGCGGGGTCTTTTCAGATACGCAGTATTTT. Amino acids: CSAPRTSGVFSDTQYF. The V gene is TRBV20-1, the J gene TRBJ2-3, with TRBD2 matching 12 bases. This CDR3 spans 16 amino acids. V was pared by 6 bases and J by 4 bases, with 11 bases of the junction left unmatched. The germline V gene encodes CDR1 DFQATT and CDR2 SNEGSKA (reference sequence).

This clonotype was found a few times. The V gene is TRBV7-2, the J gene TRBJ2-3, with D uncertain. The CDR3 spans 17 residues. V was clipped by 4 bases and J by 1 base, with 18 bases between them. Per the germline V gene, CDR1 is SGHTA and CDR2 is FQGNSA. The CDR3 DNA reads as TGTGCCAGCAGCTACAGAGGATCAATTTGGGGCACAGATACGCAGTATTTT. It yields the protein CASSYRGSIWGTDTQYF. The full variable domain, rest sourced from reference TRBV7-2 and TRBJ2-3, is GAGVSQSPSNKVTEKGKDVELRCDPISGHTALYWYRQSLGQGLEFLIYFQGNSAPDKSGLPSDRFSAERTGGSVSTLTIQRTQQEDSAVYLCASSYRGSIWGTDTQYFGPGTRLTVL.

The chain joins TRBV7-9 to TRBJ2-1; D might be TRBD2 (5 bases). The ends were cut back, 2 bases at V and 9 bases at J, with 20 bases in the middle. This CDR3 spans 16 amino acids. Germline CDR1 is SEHNR and CDR2 is FQNEAQ (reference sequence). In nucleotides, the CDR3 is TGTGCCAGCAGCTTATTGGTAGGGCCGAAAGGGAGTGAGCAGTTCTTC. It yields the protein CASSLLVGPKGSEQFF.

This clonotype was observed many times. The V and J genes are TRBV29-1 and TRBJ2-1; 8 bases agree with TRBD2. The CDR3 sequence is 12 residues long. V dropped 6 bases and J dropped 8; count of bases not matched to a gene: 6. Germline V gives CDR1 SQVTM, CDR2 ANQGSEA. CDR3 coding DNA: TGCAGCGTGGGACTAGGGGTCCATGAGCAGTTCTTC. Amino acids: CSVGLGVHEQFF.

The chain carries TRBV13 and TRBJ2-4; TRBD2 might be the D (6 bases). The ends were cut back, 6 bases at V and 0 bases at J, with 18 bases in the middle. The CDR3 runs 17 residues. From germline, CDR1 is PRHDT and CDR2 FYEKMQ (reference sequence). CDR3 DNA: TGTGCCAGCAGATCCAGTCGGGGGAAGTTAGCCAAAAACATTCAGTACTTC. Its translation: CASRSSRGKLAKNIQYF.

The chain combines TRBV5-5 with TRBJ2-7; the D gene is possibly TRBD1 (6 bases). V lost 0 bases to trimming and J lost 0 bases, with 10 bases between them. The CDR3 is made up of 15 amino acids. The germline V gene encodes CDR1 SGHKS and CDR2 YYEKEE (reference sequence). CDR3 sequence reads: CASSLGGLNSYEQYF. The CDR3, as DNA: TGTGCCAGCAGCTTGGGGGGGCTGAACTCCTACGAGCAGTACTTC.

This sequence joins TRBV20-1 and TRBJ2-7, with 10 bases fitting TRBD2. The CDR3 has 14 amino acids. CDR1 and CDR2 (germline): DFQATT, SNEGSKA (reference sequence). Trimming at V came to 5 bases and at J to 6 bases, leaving 10 bases not matched to a gene. CDR3: CSAQSGRDYGEQYF. The DNA for the CDR3 is TGCAGTGCTCAAAGCGGGAGGGACTACGGCGAGCAGTACTTC.

V usage is TRBV6-2 or TRBV6-3 and J usage is TRBJ2-1; no clear D gene. Germline-derived CDR1 and CDR2 are MNHEY and SVGEGT. The CDR3 runs 13 residues. Trimming left V 2 bases short and J 9 bases short, with 11 bases between. The CDR3 bases are TGTGCCAGCAGTTACGCAGCACGGACTGAGCAGTTCTTC. It yields the protein CASSYAARTEQFF.

In this sample, this clonotype turned up a few times. The CDR3 sequence is CASSMVAGDTDTQYF. The CDR3 DNA follows: TGTGCCAGCAGCATGGTAGCGGGAGACACAGATACGCAGTATTTT. The rearrangement links TRBV7-6 to TRBJ2-3; 9 bases agree with TRBD2. Trimming cost V 5 bases and J 2 bases; bases outside gene matches: 5. The CDR3 totals 15 residues. Germline V gene sequence: CDR1 SGHVS, CDR2 FNYEAQ.

This sequence joins TRBV12-3 or TRBV12-4 and TRBJ1-5, with D tentatively TRBD1 (5 bases). V was cut by 6 bases and J by 5 bases, with 14 bases left in between. This CDR3 comprises 14 residues. The CDR3 protein is CASSGTAGDQPQHF. CDR3 coding DNA: TGTGCCAGCAGCGGGACTGCTGGCGATCAGCCCCAGCATTTT.

The genes are TRBV7-9 and TRBJ2-7; D is unresolved. The V end was cut by 5 bases, the J end by 6 bases, with 8 bases between. The CDR3 sequence is 11 residues long. CDR1 is SEHNR and CDR2 is FQNEAQ in the germline V gene (reference sequence). CDR3 region: CASSVYSEQYF. The CDR3 DNA sequence: TGTGCCAGCAGCGTCTATTCCGAGCAGTACTTC.

This clonotype was seen a few times. The gene calls are TRBV7-8 and TRBJ2-2; TRBD2 agrees at 9 bases. The germline V gene encodes CDR1 SGHVS and CDR2 FQNEAQ. The CDR3 has 18 residues. V shed 2 bases, J shed 6 bases, and the junction held 13 bases outside the gene matches. CDR3 sequence: CASSLRGGGGLIAGELFF. The CDR3 coding sequence is TGTGCCAGCAGCTTACGGGGCGGGGGGGGCCTCATTGCCGGGGAGCTGTTTTTT.

This clonotype was seen repeatedly, ten times or more. The CDR3 region has the DNA TGTGCCAGCAGTTACTCAAGACAGGGGAGTTCACCCCTCCACTTT. This gives the protein CASSYSRQGSSPLHF. The chain joins TRBV6-5 to TRBJ1-6, with TRBD1 matching over 8 bases. Germline loops: CDR1 MNHEY, CDR2 SVGAGI. This CDR3 is built from 15 residues. V lost 0 bases and J lost 9; bases outside the gene matches: 4.

The genes are TRBV6-6 and TRBJ1-5; D unresolved. With 0 bases removed from V and 6 bases from J, the gap between germline ends came to 15 bases. Germline V gene data show CDR1 as MNHNY and CDR2 as SVGAGI (reference sequence). This CDR3 is built from 16 residues. CDR3 loop: CASSYSTWGVGQPQHF. CDR3 sequence (DNA): TGTGCCAGCAGTTACTCGACTTGGGGTGTAGGTCAGCCCCAGCATTTT.

Many counts were recorded for this clonotype. The chain is built from TRBV5-1 and TRBJ2-7; TRBD1 matches 7 bases. The CDR3 has 13 residues. Germline assignment: CDR1 SGHRS and CDR2 YFSETQ. The trim removed 4 bases at V and 6 bases at J, leaving 7 bases unmatched. This chain's CDR3 is CASSEQGYGEQYF. The CDR3 region has the DNA TGCGCCAGCAGCGAACAGGGGTATGGCGAGCAGTACTTC.

This chain connects TRBV30 to TRBJ2-7; TRBD1 or TRBD2 may be the D gene (5 bases each). Germline V gene sequence: CDR1 GTSNPN, CDR2 SVGIG (reference sequence). Trimming took off 4 bases at V and 0 bases at J, with 13 bases between the two ends. The CDR3 totals 14 residues. CDR3 residues: CAWNWGLSSYEQYF. The CDR3 nucleotides are TGTGCCTGGAATTGGGGGTTAAGCTCCTACGAGCAGTACTTC.

The chain carries TRBV29-1 and TRBJ1-2; D is possibly TRBD1 (5 bases). Deletions cut 0 bases from V and 6 bases from J, with 8 bases between. This CDR3 has 12 residues. Germline V gives CDR1 SQVTM, CDR2 ANQGSEA. For the CDR3, the DNA is TGCAGCGTTGAAGATCCAGGGAATGGCTACACCTTC. This translates into CSVEDPGNGYTF.

V and J are TRBV25-1 and TRBJ2-5; no clear D gene. The CDR3 covers 14 residues. CDR1 and CDR2 from the germline V gene are MGHDK and SYGVNS. Between the trimmed V and J ends, which lost 8 bases and 5 bases, there was a span of 18 bases. The CDR3 nucleotides are TGTGCCAGCGCCAACGGCGGATTCTGGGAGACCCAGTACTTC. Its translation is CASANGGFWETQYF.

The chain joins TRBV12-3 or TRBV12-4 to TRBJ2-3; D could derive from TRBD1 or TRBD2 (5 bases each). Trimming cost V 7 bases and J 3 bases, with 23 bases left between them. The CDR3 length is 17 residues. The CDR3 DNA reads TGTGCCAGCAAAGGTCGAGTCAGGGACCTTACTACAGATACGCAGTATTTT. Residues: CASKGRVRDLTTDTQYF.

This sequence joins TRBV9 and TRBJ2-1, with D perhaps TRBD1 or TRBD2 (5 bases each). CDR3 size: 18 residues. Germline values: CDR1 SGDLS, CDR2 YYNGEE. Trimming took 3 bases from V and 0 from J, leaving 19 bases between them. The CDR3 protein is CASSGRGPGWASYNEQFF. CDR3 bases: TGTGCCAGCAGCGGCCGGGGCCCTGGCTGGGCCTCCTACAATGAGCAGTTCTTC.

This clonotype was picked up a small number of times. This chain uses TRBV7-9 with TRBJ2-1; 8 bases map to TRBD2. The CDR3 sequence is 14 residues long. Germline loops: CDR1 SEHNR, CDR2 FQNEAQ (reference sequence). V dropped 2 bases and J dropped 5; count of bases not matched to a gene: 2. The CDR3 sequence: CASSLSGRHNEQFF. DNA of the CDR3: TGTGCCAGCAGCTTAAGCGGGAGACACAATGAGCAGTTCTTC.

The chain recombines TRBV12-3 or TRBV12-4 with TRBJ1-5; D not certain. The CDR3 sequence is 16 residues long. Trimming removed 4 bases at V and 0 bases at J, with 13 bases between. CDR3 amino acids: CASSYSSVFSNQPQHF. CDR3 bases: TGTGCCAGCAGTTACTCTTCGGTATTTAGCAATCAGCCCCAGCATTTT.